This TCR beta chain was captured in a study of blood T cell repertoires in COVID-19. TCRdb's copy holds only in-frame clones and misses some; the assay was immunoSEQ multiplex PCR. Among about 140,000 clones listed, about nine tenths were seen once. The CDR3 runs to 14 residues. V was shortened by 4 bases and J by 8 bases, with 12 bases between the two germline ends. CDR1 is LNHDA and CDR2 is SQIVND in the germline V gene (reference sequence). Sequenced material: PBMCs or T cells enriched from blood (not recorded which). The sequence was obtained from a man over 45 who had recovered from COVID-19. The chain links TRBV19 to TRBJ1-6, with D tentatively TRBD1 (5 bases). CDR3 DNA: TGTGCCAGTAGTAGGGGCAGGGCGGATTCACCCCTCCACTTT. Protein product: CASSRGRADSPLHF.